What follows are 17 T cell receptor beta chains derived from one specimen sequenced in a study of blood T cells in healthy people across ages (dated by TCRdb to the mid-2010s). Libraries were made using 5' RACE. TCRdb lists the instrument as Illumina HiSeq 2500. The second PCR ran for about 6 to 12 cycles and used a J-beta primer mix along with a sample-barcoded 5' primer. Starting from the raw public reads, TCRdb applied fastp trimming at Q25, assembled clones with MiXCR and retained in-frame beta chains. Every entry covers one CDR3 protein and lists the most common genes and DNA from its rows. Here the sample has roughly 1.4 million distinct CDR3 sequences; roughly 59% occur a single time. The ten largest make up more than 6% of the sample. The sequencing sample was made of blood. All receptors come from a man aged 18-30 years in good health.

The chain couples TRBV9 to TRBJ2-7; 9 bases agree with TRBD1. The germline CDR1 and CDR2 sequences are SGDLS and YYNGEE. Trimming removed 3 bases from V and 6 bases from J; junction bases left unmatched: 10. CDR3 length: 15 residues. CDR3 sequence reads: CASSASQGASGEQYF. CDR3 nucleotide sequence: TGTGCCAGCAGCGCCTCACAGGGGGCGTCAGGCGAGCAGTACTTC.

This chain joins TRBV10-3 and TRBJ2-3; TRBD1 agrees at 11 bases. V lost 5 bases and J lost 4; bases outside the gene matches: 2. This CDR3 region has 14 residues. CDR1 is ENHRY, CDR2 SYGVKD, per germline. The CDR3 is CAISLGQGADTQYF. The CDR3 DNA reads TGTGCCATCAGTCTGGGACAGGGGGCAGATACGCAGTATTTT.

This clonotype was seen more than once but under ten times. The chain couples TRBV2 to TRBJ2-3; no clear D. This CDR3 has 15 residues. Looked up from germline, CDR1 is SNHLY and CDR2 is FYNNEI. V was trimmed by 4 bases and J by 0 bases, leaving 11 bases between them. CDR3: CASSGKSLSTDTQYF. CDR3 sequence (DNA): TGTGCCAGCAGTGGGAAGTCGTTAAGCACAGATACGCAGTATTTT. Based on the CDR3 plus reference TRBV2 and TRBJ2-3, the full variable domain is EPEVTQTPSHQVTQMGQEVILRCVPISNHLYFYWYRQILGQKVEFLVSFYNNEISEKSEIFDDQFSVERPDGSNFTLKIRSTKLEDSAMYFCASSGKSLSTDTQYFGPGTRLTVL.

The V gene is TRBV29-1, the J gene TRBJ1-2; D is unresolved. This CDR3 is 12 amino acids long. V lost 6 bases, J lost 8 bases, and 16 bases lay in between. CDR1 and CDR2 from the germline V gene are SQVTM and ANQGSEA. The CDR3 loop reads CSVDTGSPGYTF. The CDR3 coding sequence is TGCAGCGTGGATACCGGGAGCCCAGGCTACACCTTC.

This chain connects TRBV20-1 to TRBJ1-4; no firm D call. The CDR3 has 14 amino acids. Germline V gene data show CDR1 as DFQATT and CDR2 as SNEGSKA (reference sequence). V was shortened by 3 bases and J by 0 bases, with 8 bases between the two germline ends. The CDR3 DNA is TGCAGTGCTAGCCAGGACGCAACTAATGAAAAACTGTTTTTT. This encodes CSASQDATNEKLFF.

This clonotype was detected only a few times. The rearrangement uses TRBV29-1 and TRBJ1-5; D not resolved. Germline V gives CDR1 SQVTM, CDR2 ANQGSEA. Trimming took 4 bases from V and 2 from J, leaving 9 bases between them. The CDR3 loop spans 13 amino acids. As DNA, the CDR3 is TGCAGCGTTGGTTGGGATGGCAATCAGCCCCAGCATTTT. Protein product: CSVGWDGNQPQHF.

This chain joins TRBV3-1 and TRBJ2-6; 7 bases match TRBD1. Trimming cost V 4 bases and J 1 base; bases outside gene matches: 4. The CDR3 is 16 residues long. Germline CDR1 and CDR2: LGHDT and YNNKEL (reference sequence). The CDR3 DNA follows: TGTGCCAGCAGCCGGACAGGTTTTTCTGGGGCCAACGTCCTGACTTTC. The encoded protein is CASSRTGFSGANVLTF.

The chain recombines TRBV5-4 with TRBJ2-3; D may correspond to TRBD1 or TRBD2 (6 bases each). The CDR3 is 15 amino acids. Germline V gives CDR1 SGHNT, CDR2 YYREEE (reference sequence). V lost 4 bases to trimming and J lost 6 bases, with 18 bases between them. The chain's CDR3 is CASSRNGGSVDTQYF. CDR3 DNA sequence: TGTGCCAGCAGCCGCAACGGGGGCTCCGTGGATACGCAGTATTTT.

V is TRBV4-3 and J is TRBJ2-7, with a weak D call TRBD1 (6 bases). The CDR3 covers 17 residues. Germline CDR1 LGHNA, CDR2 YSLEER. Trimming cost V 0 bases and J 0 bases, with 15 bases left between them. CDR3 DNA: TGCGCCAGCAGCCAAGATCGTGTGGGGGCCTCCTCCTACGAGCAGTACTTC. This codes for CASSQDRVGASSYEQYF.

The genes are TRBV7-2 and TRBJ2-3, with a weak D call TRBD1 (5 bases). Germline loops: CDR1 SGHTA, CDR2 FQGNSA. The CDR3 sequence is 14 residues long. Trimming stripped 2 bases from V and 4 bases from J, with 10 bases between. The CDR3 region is CASSLQGPPDTQYF. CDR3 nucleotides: TGTGCCAGCAGCTTACAGGGCCCCCCAGATACGCAGTATTTT.

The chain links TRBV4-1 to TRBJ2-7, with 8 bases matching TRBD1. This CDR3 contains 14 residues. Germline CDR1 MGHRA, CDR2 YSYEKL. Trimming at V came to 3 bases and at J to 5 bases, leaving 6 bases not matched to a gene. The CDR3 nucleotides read TGCGCCAGCAGCCATCCGCAGGGGGCTCACGAGCAGTACTTC. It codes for CASSHPQGAHEQYF.

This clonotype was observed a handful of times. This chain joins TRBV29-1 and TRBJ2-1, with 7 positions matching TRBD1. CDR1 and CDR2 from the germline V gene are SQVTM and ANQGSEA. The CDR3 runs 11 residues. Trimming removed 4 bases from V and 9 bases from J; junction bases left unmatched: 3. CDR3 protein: CSVATGLEQFF. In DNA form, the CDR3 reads TGCAGCGTTGCGACAGGGCTTGAGCAGTTCTTC.

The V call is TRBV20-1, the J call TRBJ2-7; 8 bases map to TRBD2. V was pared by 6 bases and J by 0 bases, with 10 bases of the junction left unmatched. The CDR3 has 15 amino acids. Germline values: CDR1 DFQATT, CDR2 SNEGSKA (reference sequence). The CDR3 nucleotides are TGCAGTGCGCCAGTGGGTAGCGGGATCTCCTACGAGCAGTACTTC. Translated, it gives CSAPVGSGISYEQYF.

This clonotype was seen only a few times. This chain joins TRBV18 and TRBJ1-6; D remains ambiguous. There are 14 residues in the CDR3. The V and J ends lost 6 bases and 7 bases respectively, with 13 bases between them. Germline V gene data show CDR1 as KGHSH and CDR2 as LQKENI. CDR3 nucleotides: TGTGCCAGCTCCAAGGAGTTTGCGAATTCACCCCTCCACTTT. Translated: CASSKEFANSPLHF.

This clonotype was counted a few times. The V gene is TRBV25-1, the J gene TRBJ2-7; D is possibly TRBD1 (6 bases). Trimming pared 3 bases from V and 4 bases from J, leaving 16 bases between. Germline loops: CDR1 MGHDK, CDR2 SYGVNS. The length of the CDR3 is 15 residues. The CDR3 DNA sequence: TGTGCCAGCAGTGATAAAGGGGACACCCAATACGAGCAGTACTTC. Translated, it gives CASSDKGDTQYEQYF.

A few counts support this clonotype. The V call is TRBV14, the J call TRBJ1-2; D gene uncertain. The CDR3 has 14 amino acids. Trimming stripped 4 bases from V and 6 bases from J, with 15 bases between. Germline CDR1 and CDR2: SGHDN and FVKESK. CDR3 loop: CASSPIRSRNGYTF. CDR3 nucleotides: TGTGCCAGCAGCCCCATCCGAAGTCGGAATGGCTACACCTTC.

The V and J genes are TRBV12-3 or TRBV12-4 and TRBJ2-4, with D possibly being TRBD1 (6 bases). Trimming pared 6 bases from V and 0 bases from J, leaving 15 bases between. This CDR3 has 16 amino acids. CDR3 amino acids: CASRATGQIAKNIQYF. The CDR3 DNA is TGTGCCAGCAGAGCTACAGGACAGATAGCCAAAAACATTCAGTACTTC.